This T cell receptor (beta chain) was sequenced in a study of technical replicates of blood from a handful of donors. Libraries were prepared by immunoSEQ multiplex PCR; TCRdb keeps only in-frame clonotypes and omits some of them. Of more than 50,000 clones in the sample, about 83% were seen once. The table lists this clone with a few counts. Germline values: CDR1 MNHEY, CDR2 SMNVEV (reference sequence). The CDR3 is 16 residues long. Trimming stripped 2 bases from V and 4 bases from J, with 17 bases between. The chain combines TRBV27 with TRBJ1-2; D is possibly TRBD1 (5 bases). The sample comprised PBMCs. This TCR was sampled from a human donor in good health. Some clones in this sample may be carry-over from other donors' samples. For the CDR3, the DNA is TGTGCCAGCAGTTTAGATGGCAGGGCGGCTATCTATGGCTACACCTTC. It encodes CASSLDGRAAIYGYTF.